The source of this T cell receptor (beta chain) is a study of shared clonotypes between healthy human individuals (dated by TCRdb to about 2020). About the study as a whole: Two women and a few men aged 18 to 49 years were included in the cohort. For each donor, three plates each were used for CD4 naive and CD4 memory, two plates were used for CD8 naive, and one plate was used for CD8 memory. Blood TCR repertoires of about five healthy adults were deeply sequenced to estimate repertoire size and the extent of clonotype sharing between individuals. To increase sequencing depth and limit assay-specific biases, TCR repertoire library preparation and sequencing were carried out by different laboratories using diverse techniques. Leukapheresis yielded between about 0.94 and 8.9 billion PBMCs per donor.

This clone was found once. Which antigen it targets is not known. The germline gene is not matched at one end of the junction; a read error may be the cause. Study-wide conclusions, independent of this receptor: Rarefaction of sorted-subset datasets indicated incomplete sequencing despite the large sequencing depth. Compared with non-shared clonotypes, the clonotypes found in all four sorted-subset donors had higher generation probabilities. Approximately 4.8% of naive CD4, around 3.6% of naive CD8, roughly 2.5% of memory CD4, and 0.35% to 0.5% of memory CD8 clonotypes were shared across several donors. Pairwise subsampling led to the expectation that sequencing depth would affect the degree of clonotype sharing among donors. The genetic and exposure-history diversity represented was limited by the small number of donors. Sampling was restricted to blood, and TCR repertoires in tissues likely differ from the TCR repertoires found in blood. Naive subsets generally had larger estimated clonotype richness than memory subsets.

Donors were healthy HIV-negative adults with no recently reported acute infections or vaccinations. All donors were Caucasian adults living in Nashville, Tennessee, USA. The CD8 memory samples were a combination of magnetically selected CD45RO+ cells and CCR7-negative CD45RA+ effector memory (TemRA) cells. Blood was obtained by leukapheresis, after which PBMCs were separated by Ficoll-Histopaque density gradient centrifugation and cryopreserved in liquid nitrogen vapor phase. Analytical flow cytometry was used to check the purity and quantity of every magnetically sorted T cell population. Genomic DNA was isolated from each sorted fraction and quantified by UV absorbance on a Nanodrop 2000c. Using the deep immunoSEQ assay, TCR CDR3 regions were amplified from genomic DNA by multiplex PCR. Genomic DNA extracted from each cell subset was distributed evenly over all wells of several immunoSEQ 96-well plates, and each plate served as one replicate. Each replicate PCR for sorted subsets received approximately 200 ng genomic DNA, equal to about 30,000 T cell genomes. Purified libraries were quantified with a Qubit 3.0 fluorometer, sized on a Bioanalyzer 2100, and re-quantified with the KAPA Library Quantification kit. Every immunoSEQ 96-well plate was sequenced on a dedicated single-read 150-cycle Illumina NextSeq 550 flow cell. As for the authors' bioinformatics: Because the immunoSEQ output included only junctional sequences and no quality scores, the filtering could not be the same as the filtering used for full-length reads. Sequences were annotated with PyIR, a Python wrapper for IgBLAST v1.9, and V/J genes and CDR3 were assigned using IMGT germline references. Reads with weak V/J assignments (E-value above 1e-6), missing CDR3, stop codons, out-of-frame junctions, or ambiguous translated residues were removed. V3J clonotypes were defined by identical inferred V gene, J gene, and CDR3 amino acid sequence. To compute the percentage overlap between repertoires, the number of shared unique clonotypes was divided by the size of the smaller repertoire. Repertoire richness was assessed with RTK rarefaction, the Chao1 estimator, and Recon v2.1 estimates of unobserved clonotypes. OLGA was used to compute generation probabilities for all TCRbeta clonotypes that the gDNA method yielded from a handful of donors. Held by TCRdb, this immuneACCESS table contains in-frame sequences only and omits some clones. Under half of the omission traces to an unresolved V gene where checked; the cause of the rest is unknown. V and J calls and clone size are those listed in that table; D and trimming were worked out from the DNA. This sample lists more than 80,000 clones; about two thirds were detected once. Roughly 40% of the sample is taken by the ten largest.

This TCR was sampled from a man aged 25-45 years in good health. The sample consisted of memory CD8+ T cells sorted from blood. The cell subset or site label, as the study defines it: CD45RO+ cells pooled with CCR7-negative TemRA cells.

CDR3 sequence: CASSGRFTSFEQYF. In nucleotide form, the sequence is TGTGCCAGCAGTGGAAGATTTACCTCCTTCGAGCAGTACTTC. The sequence is built from TRBV6-1 and TRBJ2-7; there is no confident call for the D gene. The germline V gene sets CDR1 to MNHNS and CDR2 to SASEGT. The cysteine opens and the phenylalanine closes a CDR3 of 14 amino acids. Kept here is only the CDR3 DNA, which spans 42 bases and is read in frame from base 1.